This entry is about one T cell receptor (beta chain). This entry belongs to a study of T cell changes during pregnancy in multiple sclerosis. Only in-frame clones appear in the TCRdb table, and some are missing; sequencing was by immunoSEQ multiplex PCR. The sample lists approximately 100,000 clones, almost 95% occurring once. The specimen comprised peripheral blood, sampled before pregnancy. This TCR derives from a female donor with multiple sclerosis, enrolled in a pregnancy study.

In nucleotides, the CDR3 is TGTGCCAGCCGGACTTCCCACACCGGGGAGCTGTTTTTT. It specifies CASRTSHTGELFF. The genes are TRBV6-5 and TRBJ2-2; possibly TRBD2 for D (5 bases). In germline, CDR1 is MNHEY, CDR2 SVGAGI. The CDR3 extends over 13 amino acids. Between the trimmed V and J ends, which lost 8 bases and 3 bases, there was a span of 10 bases.